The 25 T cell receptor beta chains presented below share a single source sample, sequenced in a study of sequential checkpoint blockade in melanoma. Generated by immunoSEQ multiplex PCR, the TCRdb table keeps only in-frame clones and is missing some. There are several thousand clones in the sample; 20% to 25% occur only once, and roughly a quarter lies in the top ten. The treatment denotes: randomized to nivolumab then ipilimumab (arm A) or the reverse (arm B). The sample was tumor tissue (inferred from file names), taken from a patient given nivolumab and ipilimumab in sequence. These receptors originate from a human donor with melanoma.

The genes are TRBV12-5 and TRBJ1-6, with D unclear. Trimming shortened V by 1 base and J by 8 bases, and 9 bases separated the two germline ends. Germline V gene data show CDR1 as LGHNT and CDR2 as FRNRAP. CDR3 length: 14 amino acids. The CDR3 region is CASGLGGRDSPLHF. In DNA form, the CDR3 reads TGTGCTAGTGGTTTGGGGGGAAGGGATTCACCCCTCCACTTT.

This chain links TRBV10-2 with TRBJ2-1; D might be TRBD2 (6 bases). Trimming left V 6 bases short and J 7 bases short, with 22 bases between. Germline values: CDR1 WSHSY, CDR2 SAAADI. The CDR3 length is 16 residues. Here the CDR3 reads CASSSREFPFWNEQFF. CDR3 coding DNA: TGCGCCAGCAGCTCTCGGGAGTTTCCCTTTTGGAATGAGCAGTTCTTC.

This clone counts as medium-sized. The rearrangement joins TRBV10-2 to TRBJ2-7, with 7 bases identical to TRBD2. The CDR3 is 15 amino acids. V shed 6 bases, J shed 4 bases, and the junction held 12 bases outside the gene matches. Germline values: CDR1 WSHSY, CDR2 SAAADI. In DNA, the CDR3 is TGCGCCAGCAGCGTCGGTTGGGGGAGGGAATACGAGCAGTACTTC. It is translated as CASSVGWGREYEQYF.

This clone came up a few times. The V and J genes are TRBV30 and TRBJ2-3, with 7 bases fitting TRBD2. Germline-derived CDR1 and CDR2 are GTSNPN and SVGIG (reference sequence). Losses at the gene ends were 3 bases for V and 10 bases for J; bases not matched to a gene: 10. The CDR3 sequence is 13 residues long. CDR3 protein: CAWSSEDGRPQYF. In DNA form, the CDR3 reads TGTGCCTGGAGCTCAGAGGACGGGAGGCCGCAGTATTTT.

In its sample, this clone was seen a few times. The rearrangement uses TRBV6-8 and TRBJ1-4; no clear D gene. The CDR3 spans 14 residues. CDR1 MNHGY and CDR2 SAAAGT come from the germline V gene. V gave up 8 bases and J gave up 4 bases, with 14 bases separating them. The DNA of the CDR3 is TGTGCCAGCTCTCGGGCAGCCTTTAATGAAAAACTGTTTTTT. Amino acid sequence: CASSRAAFNEKLFF.

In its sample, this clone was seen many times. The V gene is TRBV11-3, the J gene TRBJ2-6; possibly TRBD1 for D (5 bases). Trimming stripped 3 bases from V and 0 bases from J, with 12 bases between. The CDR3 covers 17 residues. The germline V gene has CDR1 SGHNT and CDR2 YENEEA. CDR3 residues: CASSLTATTSGANVLTF. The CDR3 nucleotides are TGTGCCAGCAGCTTGACAGCTACAACCTCTGGGGCCAACGTCCTGACTTTC.

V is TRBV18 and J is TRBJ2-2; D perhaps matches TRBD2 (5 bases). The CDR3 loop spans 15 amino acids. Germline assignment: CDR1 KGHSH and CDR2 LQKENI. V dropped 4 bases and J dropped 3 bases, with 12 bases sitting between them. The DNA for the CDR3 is TGTGCCAGCTCACAAAGCGGCCTAGACACCGGGGAGCTGTTTTTT. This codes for CASSQSGLDTGELFF. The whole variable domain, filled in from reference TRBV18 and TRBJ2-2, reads NAGVMQNPRHLVRRRGQEARLRCSPMKGHSHVYWYRQLPEEGLKFMVYLQKENIIDESGMPKERFSAEFPKEGPSILRIQQVVRGDSAAYFCASSQSGLDTGELFFGEGSRLTVL.

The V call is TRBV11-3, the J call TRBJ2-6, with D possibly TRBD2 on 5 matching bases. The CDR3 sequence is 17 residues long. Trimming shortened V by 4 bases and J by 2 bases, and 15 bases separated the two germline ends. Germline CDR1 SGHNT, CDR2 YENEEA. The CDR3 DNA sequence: TGTGCCAGCAGCTGTTTATTCGGGGATCCTGGGGCCAACGTCCTGACTTTC. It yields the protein CASSCLFGDPGANVLTF.

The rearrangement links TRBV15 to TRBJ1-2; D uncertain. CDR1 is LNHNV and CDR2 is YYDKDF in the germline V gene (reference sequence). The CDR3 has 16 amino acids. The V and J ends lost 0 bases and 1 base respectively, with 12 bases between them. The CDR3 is CATSRDRQSYNYGYTF. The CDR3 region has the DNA TGTGCCACCAGCAGAGATCGCCAGAGCTATAACTATGGCTACACCTTC.

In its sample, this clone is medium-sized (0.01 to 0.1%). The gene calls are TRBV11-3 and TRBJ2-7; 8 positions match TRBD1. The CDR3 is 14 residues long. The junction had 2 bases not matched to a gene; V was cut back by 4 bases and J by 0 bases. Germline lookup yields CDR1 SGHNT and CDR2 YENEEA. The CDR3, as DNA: TGTGCCAGCAGCTGGCAGGGGGCCTCCTACGAGCAGTACTTC. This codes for CASSWQGASYEQYF.

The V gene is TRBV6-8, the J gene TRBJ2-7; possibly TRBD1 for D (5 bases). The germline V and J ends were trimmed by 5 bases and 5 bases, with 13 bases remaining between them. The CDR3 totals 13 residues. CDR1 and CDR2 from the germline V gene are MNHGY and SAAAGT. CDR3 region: CASSPGWGHEQYF. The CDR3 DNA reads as TGTGCCAGCAGTCCTGGGTGGGGCCACGAGCAGTACTTC.

CDR3 sequence: CASSIGGREQFF. In DNA form, the CDR3 reads TGTGCCAGTAGTATAGGGGGGCGTGAGCAGTTCTTC. The V call is TRBV19, the J call TRBJ2-1; the D gene is possibly TRBD1 (6 bases). This CDR3 contains 12 residues. CDR1 and CDR2 (germline): LNHDA, SQIVND (reference sequence). With 1 base removed from V and 9 bases from J, the gap between germline ends came to 7 bases.

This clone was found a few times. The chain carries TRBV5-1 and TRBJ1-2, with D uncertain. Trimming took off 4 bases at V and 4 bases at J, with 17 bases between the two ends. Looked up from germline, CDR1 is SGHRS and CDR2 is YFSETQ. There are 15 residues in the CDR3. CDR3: CASSDVTVNRYGYTF. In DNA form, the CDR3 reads TGCGCCAGCAGCGACGTTACGGTGAACCGCTATGGCTACACCTTC.

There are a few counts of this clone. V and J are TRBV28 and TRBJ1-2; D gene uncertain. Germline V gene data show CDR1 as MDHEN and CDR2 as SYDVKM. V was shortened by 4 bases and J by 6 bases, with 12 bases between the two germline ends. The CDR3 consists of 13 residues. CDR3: CASSSQLSDGYTF. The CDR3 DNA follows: TGTGCCAGCAGTTCTCAGCTATCAGATGGCTACACCTTC.

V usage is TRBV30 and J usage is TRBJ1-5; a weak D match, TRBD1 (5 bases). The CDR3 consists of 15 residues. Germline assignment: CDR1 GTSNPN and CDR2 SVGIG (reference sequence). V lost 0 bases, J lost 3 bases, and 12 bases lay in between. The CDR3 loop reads CAWSVGVLNNQPQHF. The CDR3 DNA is TGTGCCTGGAGTGTAGGGGTGCTAAACAATCAGCCCCAGCATTTT.

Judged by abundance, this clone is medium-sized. In DNA form, the CDR3 reads TGTGCCAGCAGCGCCTTAGGCCTCGGTGAGCAGTTCTTC. This codes for CASSALGLGEQFF. The chain uses TRBV6-8 and TRBJ2-1; D unclear. Trimming pared 6 bases from V and 9 bases from J, leaving 15 bases between. This CDR3 has 13 amino acids. CDR1 and CDR2 from the germline V gene are MNHGY and SAAAGT.

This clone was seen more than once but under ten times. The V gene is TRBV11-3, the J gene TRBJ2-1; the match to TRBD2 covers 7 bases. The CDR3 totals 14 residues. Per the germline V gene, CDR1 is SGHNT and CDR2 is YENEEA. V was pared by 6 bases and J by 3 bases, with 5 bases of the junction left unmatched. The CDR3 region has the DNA TGTGCCAGCAGTCACACTAGCGTCTACAATGAGCAGTTCTTC. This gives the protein CASSHTSVYNEQFF.

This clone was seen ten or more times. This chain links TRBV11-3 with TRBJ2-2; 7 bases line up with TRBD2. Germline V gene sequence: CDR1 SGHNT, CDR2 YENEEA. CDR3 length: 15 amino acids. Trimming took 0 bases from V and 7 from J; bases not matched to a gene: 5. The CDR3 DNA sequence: TGTGCCAGCAGCTTAGAGACTAGCAGGAACGGGGAGCTGTTTTTT. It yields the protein CASSLETSRNGELFF.

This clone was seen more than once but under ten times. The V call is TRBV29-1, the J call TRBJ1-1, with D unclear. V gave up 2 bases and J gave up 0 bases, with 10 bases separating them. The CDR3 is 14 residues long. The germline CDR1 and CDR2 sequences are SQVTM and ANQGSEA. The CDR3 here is CSVETQNMNTEAFF. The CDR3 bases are TGCAGCGTTGAAACCCAGAATATGAACACTGAAGCTTTCTTT.

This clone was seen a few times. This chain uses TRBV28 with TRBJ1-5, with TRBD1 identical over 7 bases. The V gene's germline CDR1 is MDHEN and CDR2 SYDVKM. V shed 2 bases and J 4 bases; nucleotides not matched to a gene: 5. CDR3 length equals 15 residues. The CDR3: CASSLGTEGNQPQHF. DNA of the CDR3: TGTGCCAGCAGTTTAGGGACAGAGGGTAATCAGCCCCAGCATTTT.

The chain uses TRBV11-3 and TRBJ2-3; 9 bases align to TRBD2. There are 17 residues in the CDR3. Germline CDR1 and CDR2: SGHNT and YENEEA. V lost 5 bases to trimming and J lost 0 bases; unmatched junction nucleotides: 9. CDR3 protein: CASSRTSAPTSTDTQYF. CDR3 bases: TGTGCCAGCAGCCGGACTAGCGCGCCGACTAGCACAGATACGCAGTATTTT. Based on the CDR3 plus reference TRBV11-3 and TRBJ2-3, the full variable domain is EAGVVQSPRYKIIEKKQPVAFWCNPISGHNTLYWYLQNLGQGPELLIRYENEEAVDDSQLPKDRFSAERLKGVDSTLKIQPAELGDSAVYLCASSRTSAPTSTDTQYFGPGTRLTVL.

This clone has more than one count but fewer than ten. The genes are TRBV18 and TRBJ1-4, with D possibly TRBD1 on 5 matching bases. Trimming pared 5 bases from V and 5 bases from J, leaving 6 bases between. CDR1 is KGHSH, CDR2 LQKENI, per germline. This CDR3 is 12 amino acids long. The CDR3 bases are TGTGCCAGCTCAAACAGGAATGAAAAACTGTTTTTT. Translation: CASSNRNEKLFF.

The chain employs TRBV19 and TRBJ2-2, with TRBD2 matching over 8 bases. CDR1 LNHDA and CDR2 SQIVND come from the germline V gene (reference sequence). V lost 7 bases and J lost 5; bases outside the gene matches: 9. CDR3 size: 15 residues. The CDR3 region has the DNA TGTGCCAGTACCCCACCGGGGGGGGGTACCGGGGAGCTGTTTTTT. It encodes CASTPPGGGTGELFF.

CDR3 in amino acids: CSVVPGTSKTQYF. As DNA, the CDR3 is TGCAGCGTTGTACCCGGGACTAGCAAGACCCAGTACTTC. The V gene is TRBV29-1, the J gene TRBJ2-5, with 9 bases fitting TRBD2. The CDR3 is made up of 13 amino acids. V dropped 4 bases and J dropped 6; count of bases not matched to a gene: 6. Germline loops: CDR1 SQVTM, CDR2 ANQGSEA.

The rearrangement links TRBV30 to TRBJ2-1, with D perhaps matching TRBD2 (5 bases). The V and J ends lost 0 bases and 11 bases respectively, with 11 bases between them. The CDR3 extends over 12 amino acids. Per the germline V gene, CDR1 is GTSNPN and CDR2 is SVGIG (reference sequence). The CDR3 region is CAWSVDYPQQFF. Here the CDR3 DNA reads TGTGCCTGGAGTGTTGACTATCCCCAGCAGTTCTTC.